A selection of T cell receptor beta chains follows, all from one sample in a study of post-analysis software for immune sequencing data. TCRdb recomputed calls from the PCR reads with MiXCR, one row per CDR3 protein. The data hold roughly 150,000 distinct CDR3 sequences, with 36% observed a single time. Sequenced material: blood, taken after autologous hematopoietic stem cell transplantation. These receptors were obtained from a girl aged 10-17 years with multiple sclerosis. CDR3s include the opening cysteine and the closing phenylalanine or tryptophan. Each record gives: V gene, clone size, J gene, D gene, CDR3 protein, CDR3 DNA. A D gene is named only where the DNA matches it firmly. The listing skips clone size in some rows; elsewhere it reads once, few, many or a size class.

TRBV7-2	NA	TRBJ1-2	NA	CASSLGGPQDGYTF	TGTGCCAGCAGCTTAGGGGGCCCCCAGGATGGCTACACCTTC
TRBV20-1	many	TRBJ2-4	NA	CSAYRGALAKNIQYF	TGCAGTGCGTACCGCGGGGCTCTAGCCAAAAACATTCAGTACTTC
TRBV7-2	NA	TRBJ2-4	NA	CASSPAGGARGSKNIQYF	TGTGCCAGCAGCCCCGCGGGCGGGGCACGAGGTTCCAAAAACATTCAGTACTTC
TRBV18	many	TRBJ2-7	TRBD2	CASSPSGLAVSSYEQYF	TGTGCCAGCTCACCCTCGGGACTAGCGGTTAGCTCCTACGAGCAGTACTTC
TRBV6-5	NA	TRBJ1-6	TRBD1	CASSYGQAKGSPLHF	TGTGCCAGCAGTTACGGACAGGCCAAGGGTTCACCCCTCCACTTT
TRBV15	NA	TRBJ2-1	NA	CATSTSRDLGYEQFF	TGTGCCACCAGCACCTCCCGGGACTTAGGCTATGAGCAGTTCTTC
TRBV5-1	few	TRBJ2-5	NA	CASSLEGPARQETQYF	TGCGCCAGCAGCTTGGAGGGTCCGGCGAGGCAAGAGACCCAGTACTTC
TRBV20-1	many	TRBJ2-1	TRBD1	CSATTGSSYNEQFF	TGCAGTGCTACGACAGGGAGCTCCTACAATGAGCAGTTCTTC
TRBV7-9	NA	TRBJ2-3	NA	CASSLGHTSDTQYF	TGTGCCAGCAGCTTAGGACATACTAGCGATACGCAGTATTTT
TRBV12-3/TRBV12-4	NA	TRBJ2-5	TRBD2	CASRTSGAYQETQYF	TGTGCCAGCAGAACTAGCGGGGCGTACCAAGAGACCCAGTACTTC
TRBV20-1	NA	TRBJ2-5	NA	CSARLVPGEQETQYF	TGCAGTGCTAGACTTGTCCCGGGGGAGCAAGAGACCCAGTACTTC
TRBV9	NA	TRBJ1-1	NA	CASSVAPDTEAFF	TGTGCCAGCAGCGTAGCCCCGGACACTGAAGCTTTCTTT
TRBV7-8	few	TRBJ2-1	NA	CASSPLEWGPSYNEQFF	TGTGCCAGCAGCCCCCTTGAGTGGGGCCCTTCCTACAATGAGCAGTTCTTC
TRBV20-1	NA	TRBJ2-2	TRBD1	CSATGGTGELFF	TGTAGTGCAACAGGGGGCACCGGGGAGCTGTTTTTT
TRBV28	few	TRBJ2-5	NA	CASSSRQVGGQETQYF	TGTGCCAGCAGTTCAAGACAGGTGGGGGGACAAGAGACCCAGTACTTC
TRBV29-1	NA	TRBJ1-2	NA	CSAWGLRKHYGYTF	TGCAGCGCTTGGGGACTCCGAAAGCACTATGGCTACACCTTC
TRBV6-5	many	TRBJ1-6	NA	CASSYSDGKNSPLHF	TGTGCCAGCAGTTACTCGGACGGGAAAAATTCACCCCTCCACTTT
TRBV10-3	NA	TRBJ2-2	NA	CAIGAESGELFF	TGTGCCATCGGGGCCGAGTCCGGGGAGCTGTTTTTT
TRBV12-3/TRBV12-4	NA	TRBJ2-1	NA	CASSLVPALSSYNEQFF	TGTGCCAGCAGTTTAGTTCCAGCCCTGAGCTCCTACAATGAGCAGTTCTTC
TRBV7-9	NA	TRBJ2-2	NA	CASSLRGTGELFF	TGTGCCAGCAGCTTACGGGGGACCGGGGAGCTGTTTTTT
TRBV12-3/TRBV12-4	NA	TRBJ1-5	TRBD1	CASSTNRGMEFQPQHF	TGTGCCAGCAGCACTAACAGGGGAATGGAATTTCAGCCCCAGCATTTT
TRBV20-1	NA	TRBJ2-3	TRBD2	CSAQTGTSGRDTDTQYF	TGCAGTGCTCAAACCGGGACTAGCGGGAGGGACACAGATACGCAGTATTTT
TRBV7-6	few	TRBJ2-1	TRBD1	CASSLGQGRWNEQFF	TGTGCCAGCAGCCTTGGACAGGGGCGGTGGAATGAGCAGTTCTTC
TRBV20-1	NA	TRBJ2-1	TRBD2	CSANPLTSGRLVNEQFF	TGCAGTGCTAACCCCTTGACTAGCGGGAGGTTGGTTAATGAGCAGTTCTTC
TRBV12-3/TRBV12-4	NA	TRBJ2-5	TRBD2	CASSFRRGGQETQYF	TGTGCCAGCAGTTTTCGGCGGGGGGGGCAAGAGACCCAGTACTTC
TRBV13	few	TRBJ1-6	TRBD1	CASSAADRVSPLHF	TGTGCCAGCAGCGCCGCTGACAGGGTTTCACCCCTCCACTTT
TRBV11-2	NA	TRBJ1-2	NA	CASSLMLLGGFYGYTF	TGTGCCAGCAGCTTAATGTTGCTGGGGGGATTCTATGGCTACACCTTC
TRBV7-6	many	TRBJ2-1	NA	CASSLGVLGQWDDEQFF	TGTGCCAGCAGCTTAGGGGTACTGGGGCAGTGGGACGATGAGCAGTTCTTC
TRBV20-1	NA	TRBJ1-1	NA	CSARDWVVAEAFF	TGCAGTGCTAGAGACTGGGTGGTCGCTGAAGCTTTCTTT
TRBV6-5	NA	TRBJ2-5	TRBD1	CASSFLGQGQETQYF	TGTGCCAGCAGTTTTTTGGGACAGGGGCAAGAGACCCAGTACTTC
TRBV14	few	TRBJ2-1	NA	CASSRDLWLSHNEQFF	TGTGCCAGCAGCCGTGATTTGTGGCTAAGCCACAATGAGCAGTTCTTC
TRBV13	NA	TRBJ2-3	TRBD2	CASSTGLAGVQDAQYF	TGTGCCAGCAGCACGGGACTAGCGGGAGTACAAGATGCGCAGTATTTT
TRBV5-1	NA	TRBJ2-1	NA	CASSLLIHEQFF	TGCGCCAGCAGCTTGTTAATCCATGAGCAGTTCTTC
TRBV5-1	NA	TRBJ2-7	NA	CASSLGSSSYEQYF	TGCGCCAGCAGCTTGGGTTCAAGCTCCTACGAGCAGTACTTC
TRBV11-3	NA	TRBJ2-3	NA	CASSFSASPTHTQYF	TGTGCCAGCAGCTTCTCGGCTAGCCCCACCCATACGCAGTATTTT
TRBV20-1	NA	TRBJ2-1	TRBD2	CSARDLGTSGSDEQFF	TGCAGTGCTAGAGATCTAGGGACTAGCGGGAGCGATGAGCAGTTCTTC
TRBV7-2	NA	TRBJ1-4	NA	CASSLTGSEKLFF	TGTGCCAGCAGCTTAACAGGGAGTGAAAAACTGTTTTTT
TRBV7-2	NA	TRBJ2-1	NA	CASSRFVGTPDYNEQFF	TGTGCCAGCAGCCGGTTTGTTGGGACTCCAGACTACAATGAGCAGTTCTTC
TRBV9	few	TRBJ1-1	NA	CASSVGLTSHEEAFF	TGTGCCAGCAGCGTAGGACTGACGTCTCACGAGGAAGCTTTCTTT
TRBV20-1	many	TRBJ1-1	NA	CSARAGTEAFF	TGCAGTGCTAGGGCGGGCACTGAAGCTTTCTTT
TRBV24-1	NA	TRBJ2-7	NA	CATSDLWRHMSPEQYF	TGTGCCACCAGTGATTTGTGGAGACATATGTCTCCCGAGCAGTACTTC
TRBV20-1	NA	TRBJ1-5	TRBD1	CSGRQGSQPQHF	TGCAGTGGCCGACAGGGGAGTCAGCCCCAGCATTTT
TRBV7-9	NA	TRBJ1-2	NA	CASSFNREGYTF	TGTGCCAGCAGCTTTAACAGGGAGGGCTACACCTTC
TRBV7-9	NA	TRBJ2-1	NA	CASSPRIGQFF	TGTGCCAGCAGCCCACGGATTGGGCAGTTCTTC
TRBV29-1	few	TRBJ2-2	TRBD1	CSVEAGGHGELFF	TGCAGCGTTGAAGCAGGGGGCCACGGGGAGCTGTTTTTT
TRBV7-3	few	TRBJ2-1	TRBD2	CASSLLAGADGASYNEQFF	TGTGCCAGCAGCCTCCTCGCGGGAGCCGACGGGGCCTCCTACAATGAGCAGTTCTTC
TRBV6-6	NA	TRBJ1-5	TRBD1	CASREQGVSNQPQHF	TGTGCCAGCAGGGAACAGGGGGTGAGCAATCAGCCCCAGCATTTT
TRBV12-3/TRBV12-4	NA	TRBJ2-1	NA	CATNRAGTNEQFF	TGTGCCACCAACAGGGCGGGTACGAATGAGCAGTTCTTC
TRBV14	few	TRBJ2-1	NA	CASSQGSGQFF	TGTGCCAGCAGCCAGGGGTCCGGACAGTTCTTC
TRBV6-6	few	TRBJ2-2	NA	CASRRQDTGELFF	TGTGCCAGCAGACGCCAGGACACCGGGGAGCTGTTTTTT
TRBV12-3/TRBV12-4	few	TRBJ2-3	NA	CASSRQDTQYF	TGTGCCAGCAGTCGACAGGATACGCAGTATTTT
TRBV11-1	NA	TRBJ2-7	NA	CATLSGSPSYEQYF	TGTGCCACCCTATCTGGAAGCCCTTCCTACGAGCAGTACTTC
TRBV5-1	few	TRBJ2-1	NA	CASSLSGGYNEQFF	TGCGCCAGCAGCTTGTCGGGCGGGTACAATGAGCAGTTCTTC
TRBV28	few	TRBJ2-7	NA	CASSPFSEQYF	TGTGCCAGCAGTCCCTTCAGCGAGCAGTACTTC
TRBV10-2	NA	TRBJ2-7	NA	CASSRLLGLEQYF	TGCGCCAGCAGCCGGCTCCTCGGCTTGGAGCAGTACTTC
TRBV9	NA	TRBJ2-1	NA	CASSVATYNEQFF	TGTGCCAGCAGCGTAGCGACCTACAATGAGCAGTTCTTC
TRBV29-1	NA	TRBJ1-2	NA	CSVDRINYGYTF	TGCAGCGTTGATCGGATTAACTATGGCTACACCTTC